Shown below are 20 T cell receptor beta chains from a single sample sequenced in a study of post-analysis software for immune sequencing data. Overall study results and limits: Controls had lower frequencies than patients of about 5 TRBV segments, which included TRBV5-6, TRBV5-1 and TRBV20-1.

Their specific antigens are unknown. Unique molecular identifiers were present in the TCR beta cDNA libraries. TCRdb reprocessed the PCR reads via MiXCR and lists one record per CDR3 protein. Among 350,000 to 450,000 distinct CDR3 sequences listed, less than 35% were seen once. What was sequenced was blood. These receptor sequences come from a girl between 10 and 17 years old with multiple sclerosis.

This clonotype showed up just a few times. The chain recombines TRBV9 with TRBJ2-5; 7 positions agree with TRBD2. Matching the DNA end better, TRBJ2-7 makes the J call doubtful. The CDR3 length is 15 residues. Germline V gene data show CDR1 as SGDLS and CDR2 as YYNGEE. CDR3 region: CASSVGGGISYEQYF. CDR3 DNA: TGTGCCAGCAGCGTAGGGGGGGGGATCTCCTACGAGCAGTACTTC.

The CDR3 loop is CASSELNGQKAFF. CDR3 in DNA: TGCGCCAGCAGCGAGTTAAACGGCCAGAAAGCTTTCTTT. The chain links TRBV5-1 to TRBJ1-1, with D unresolved. V was cut by 4 bases and J by 9 bases, with 16 bases left in between. Looked up from germline, CDR1 is SGHRS and CDR2 is YFSETQ. The CDR3 is 13 residues long.

Comments on this clonotype: A read error may produce the germline difference seen at one junction end. The chain recombines TRBV7-7 with TRBJ2-1; D may be TRBD1 (6 bases). This CDR3 has 13 amino acids. Looked up from germline, CDR1 is SSHAT and CDR2 is FNYEAQ (reference sequence). For the CDR3, the DNA is TGTGCTAGCAGCCACGGACAGTCGAATGAGCAGTTCTTC. Translated, it gives CASSHGQSNEQFF.

The chain joins TRBV6-6 to TRBJ2-5; 8 bases map to TRBD1. The germline V gene has CDR1 MNHNY and CDR2 SVGAGI (reference sequence). This CDR3 has 17 residues. V trimming: 0 bases; J trimming: 5 bases; junction bases outside the gene matches: 11. CDR3 region: CASSYSIARGPGETQYF. DNA for the CDR3: TGTGCCAGCAGTTACTCGATTGCCAGGGGGCCAGGGGAGACCCAGTACTTC.

Notes on this clonotype: A much larger clonotype is one base distant, so this may be a read error. The gene calls are TRBV12-3 or TRBV12-4 and TRBJ2-7; D may match TRBD1 or TRBD2 (5 bases each). CDR3 length: 12 residues. The CDR3 nucleotides are TGTGCCAGCAGTTTGGGGGAAAACGAGCAGCACTTC. It is translated as CASSLGENEQHF.

The V call is TRBV10-1, the J call TRBJ2-1, with a possible D match to TRBD1 (6 bases). Germline loops: CDR1 WNHNN, CDR2 SYGVQD (reference sequence). The CDR3 runs to 17 residues. The V and J ends lost 3 bases and 1 base respectively, with 16 bases between them. The CDR3 sequence: CASSEGRGSGSYNEQFF. The CDR3 nucleotides read TGCGCCAGCAGTGAAGGCAGGGGTTCTGGGTCCTACAATGAGCAGTTCTTC.

The V call is TRBV6-6, the J call TRBJ2-5, with 14 bases aligning to TRBD2. Unmatched junction bases numbered 3, after V lost 6 bases and J lost 9 bases. Germline V lookup: CDR1 MNHNY, CDR2 SVGAGI (reference sequence). This CDR3 contains 13 residues. The CDR3 is CASSPTSGRAQYF. The DNA of the CDR3 is TGTGCCAGCAGCCCGACTAGCGGGAGGGCCCAGTACTTC.

There are a few counts of this clonotype. This chain connects TRBV12-3 or TRBV12-4 to TRBJ2-4; D gene uncertain. With 3 bases removed from V and 8 bases from J, the gap between germline ends came to 8 bases. This CDR3 spans 12 amino acids. The CDR3 spells CASSLRGHIQYF. CDR3 bases: TGTGCCAGCAGTTTGAGAGGACACATTCAGTACTTC.

This clonotype has more than one count but fewer than ten. The J gene is TRBJ2-1, the V gene TRBV5-1; D is possibly TRBD2 (6 bases). Germline CDR1 SGHRS, CDR2 YFSETQ. The germline V and J ends were trimmed by 4 bases and 7 bases, with 18 bases remaining between them. The CDR3 length is 15 residues. CDR3 in DNA: TGCGCCAGCAGCCACGAAGGGGAGGCGTGGAATGAGCAGTTCTTC. Its protein product is CASSHEGEAWNEQFF.

The rearrangement joins TRBV5-1 to TRBJ2-5, with 8 bases fitting TRBD1. This CDR3 region has 14 residues. Trimming at V came to 4 bases and at J to 2 bases, leaving 4 bases not matched to a gene. Germline V gene data show CDR1 as SGHRS and CDR2 as YFSETQ. CDR3 loop: CASSTRTGQETQYF. The DNA of the CDR3 is TGCGCCAGCAGCACAAGGACAGGGCAAGAGACCCAGTACTTC.

This clonotype was seen more than once but under ten times. The chain recombines TRBV4-1 with TRBJ2-7, with D tentatively TRBD1 (5 bases). With 2 bases removed from V and 2 bases from J, the gap between germline ends came to 16 bases. From germline, CDR1 is MGHRA and CDR2 YSYEKL. The CDR3 runs 16 residues. CDR3 DNA sequence: TGCGCCAGCAGCCAACTTCTCAAGGGGCTAACCTACGAGCAGTACTTC. Its protein product is CASSQLLKGLTYEQYF.

The chain carries TRBV3-1 and TRBJ2-7, with no clear D. The V gene lost 4 bases and the J gene lost 6 bases, with 22 bases spanning the gap. The CDR3 spans 16 residues. Germline CDR1 and CDR2: LGHDT and YNNKEL (reference sequence). Here the CDR3 DNA reads TGTGCCAGCAGCCCACCGCCGGGCTCCTCCCTAGGCGAGCAGTACTTC. Its protein is CASSPPPGSSLGEQYF.

This clonotype occurred a few times. The rearrangement uses TRBV6-5 and TRBJ1-2; unclear D gene. With 4 bases removed from V and 1 base from J, the gap between germline ends came to 10 bases. The CDR3 is made up of 14 amino acids. Looked up from germline, CDR1 is MNHEY and CDR2 is SVGAGI. The CDR3 DNA follows: TGTGCCAGCAGTTCCGACCGGGTTAACTATGGCTACACCTTC. This gives the protein CASSSDRVNYGYTF.

This clonotype came up a few times. The V and J genes are TRBV27 and TRBJ2-5; TRBD2 is a possible D gene (6 bases). The CDR3 covers 13 residues. The V gene's germline CDR1 is MNHEY and CDR2 SMNVEV (reference sequence). The ends were cut back, 6 bases at V and 11 bases at J, with 19 bases in the middle. CDR3 region: CASSTILATEQYF. The CDR3, as DNA: TGTGCCAGCAGCACTATCCTAGCGACTGAGCAGTACTTC.

The chain links TRBV2 to TRBJ1-2, with a tentative D call TRBD1 (6 bases). The CDR3 runs to 14 residues. V lost 1 base to trimming and J lost 0 bases, with 6 bases between them. In germline, CDR1 is SNHLY, CDR2 FYNNEI. The CDR3 DNA reads TGTGCCAGCAGTGAAGGGACAGCTAACTATGGCTACACCTTC. Translation: CASSEGTANYGYTF.

The CDR3 here is CASSAQDAGSTQYF. CDR3 nucleotides: TGTGCCAGCAGCGCCCAGGACGCCGGGTCTACCCAGTACTTC. The V gene is TRBV7-2, the J gene TRBJ2-5; no clear D. This CDR3 is 14 amino acids long. Germline V CDR1 and CDR2: SGHTA, FQGNSA. V was clipped by 5 bases and J by 8 bases, with 18 bases between them. Supplemented by reference TRBV7-2 and TRBJ2-5, the full variable domain reads GAGVSQSPSNKVTEKGKDVELRCDPISGHTALYWYRQSLGQGLEFLIYFQGNSAPDKSGLPSDRFSAERTGGSVSTLTIQRTQQEDSAVYLCASSAQDAGSTQYFGPGTRLLVL.

The chain uses TRBV7-9 and TRBJ2-1; D is possibly TRBD1 (7 bases). CDR1 and CDR2 (germline): SEHNR, FQNEAQ (reference sequence). The V gene lost 4 bases and the J gene lost 9 bases, with 16 bases spanning the gap. The CDR3 has 14 residues. CDR3 sequence reads: CASSSTRQGGEQFF. CDR3 coding DNA: TGTGCCAGCAGCTCGACGCGACAGGGAGGTGAGCAGTTCTTC.

On this clonotype itself: The germline gene is not matched at one end of the junction; a read error may be the cause. The chain couples TRBV7-7 to TRBJ2-5; TRBD1 aligns across 11 bases. Germline-derived CDR1 and CDR2 are SSHAT and FNYEAQ (reference sequence). CDR3 length: 13 residues. CDR3 sequence: CASSTGTGGNKYF. The CDR3 region has the DNA TGTGCTAGCAGCACTGGGACAGGGGGTAATAAGTACTTC.

The chain couples TRBV4-1 to TRBJ1-2; 8 positions agree with TRBD1. Looked up from germline, CDR1 is MGHRA and CDR2 is YSYEKL. This CDR3 has 12 residues. After removal of 4 bases from V and 8 bases from J, the junction contained 3 bases not matched to a gene. CDR3 in amino acids: CASSPRTGGYTF. CDR3 nucleotide sequence: TGCGCCAGCAGCCCCCGGACAGGGGGCTACACCTTC.

This clonotype came up a few times. CDR3 in DNA: TGTGCCAGCAGCCAATTGACAGGGGGTGGCTATGGCTACACCTTC. Translated, it gives CASSQLTGGGYGYTF. The chain combines TRBV3-1 with TRBJ1-2; 9 bases are a match to TRBD1. This CDR3 is 15 amino acids long. CDR1 and CDR2 (germline): LGHDT, YNNKEL (reference sequence). The trim removed 2 bases at V and 4 bases at J, leaving 5 bases unmatched.